What follows are 25 T cell receptor beta chains derived from one specimen sequenced in a study of OX40 agonist ivuxolimab in advanced cancers. Sequencing was performed with immunoSEQ multiplex PCR; in TCRdb, only in-frame clones are kept and a portion is missing. The sample has roughly 56,000 clones, approximately 85% seen once; the top ten hold about 3%. The sample in question was CD4+ or CD8+ T cells sorted from blood, obtained in a trial of the OX40 agonist ivuxolimab. The receptors shown here come from an adult with an advanced solid tumor such as melanoma, head and neck, liver or kidney cancer.

The rearrangement links TRBV7-9 to TRBJ1-3; D is undetermined. V lost 4 bases and J lost 4, with 11 bases in between. The CDR3 runs to 14 residues. Germline CDR1 SEHNR, CDR2 FQNEAQ (reference sequence). The DNA of the CDR3 is TGTGCCAGCAGCTCCCGGGGAGGCGGAAACACCATATATTTT. Translation gives CASSSRGGGNTIYF.

The gene calls are TRBV5-4 and TRBJ2-7, with 7 bases fitting TRBD1. Germline trimming cut 4 bases from V and 3 bases from J; bases unmatched to any gene: 10. The CDR3 runs 15 residues. The V gene's germline CDR1 is SGHNT and CDR2 YYREEE (reference sequence). In DNA form, the CDR3 reads TGTGCCAGCAGCCGCTCCGGGACAGAGAGCTACGAGCAGTACTTC. The encoded protein is CASSRSGTESYEQYF.

This chain connects TRBV7-9 to TRBJ2-1; D is undetermined. V gave up 5 bases and J gave up 8 bases, with 10 bases separating them. This CDR3 has 12 amino acids. From germline, CDR1 is SEHNR and CDR2 FQNEAQ (reference sequence). The chain's CDR3 is CASSQSAHEQFF. CDR3 bases: TGTGCCAGCAGCCAAAGCGCCCATGAGCAGTTCTTC.

J is TRBJ1-2 and V is TRBV7-2; 7 nucleotides match TRBD1. The V segment lost 5 bases and the J segment 8 bases; nucleotides outside the gene matches: 8. The CDR3 covers 13 residues. The germline gives CDR1 SGHTA, CDR2 FQGNSA. The chain's CDR3 is CASSPTGAGGYTF. In nucleotides, the CDR3 is TGTGCCAGCAGCCCCACAGGGGCGGGGGGCTACACCTTC.

V gene TRBV28 combines with J gene TRBJ2-6; D is unclear. The CDR3 covers 15 residues. Germline V lookup: CDR1 MDHEN, CDR2 SYDVKM. Trimming took 5 bases from V and 4 from J, leaving 12 bases between them. The CDR3 sequence: CASSPPHSGANVLTF. The DNA for the CDR3 is TGTGCCAGCAGTCCGCCCCATTCGGGGGCCAACGTCCTGACTTTC.

V gene TRBV9 combines with J gene TRBJ2-3; tentatively, D is TRBD1 or TRBD2 (5 bases each). CDR3 length: 16 residues. Germline CDR1 reads SGDLS; CDR2 reads YYNGEE. Trimming cost V 2 bases and J 2 bases, with 15 bases left between them. CDR3: CASSVGGDQVTDTQYF. The CDR3, as DNA: TGTGCCAGCAGCGTGGGTGGGGACCAGGTCACAGATACGCAGTATTTT.

V is TRBV5-4 and J is TRBJ1-2, with 9 bases aligning to TRBD1. This CDR3 spans 13 amino acids. V gave up 5 bases and J gave up 8 bases; unmatched junction bases: 7. Per the germline V gene, CDR1 is SGHNT and CDR2 is YYREEE (reference sequence). The CDR3 sequence is CASRLQGARGYTF. The CDR3 DNA is TGTGCCAGCAGACTACAGGGGGCGCGGGGCTACACCTTC.

About this clone: Germline is not matched at one junction end, which may reflect a read error. This sequence joins TRBV6-1 and TRBJ2-5; a weak D match, TRBD1 (6 bases). Germline-derived CDR1 and CDR2 are MNHNS and SASEGT. The CDR3 is 13 amino acids. The CDR3 DNA reads TGTGCCAGCAGTATTTCACCAGGGGCCCCATTGCACTTC. It encodes CASSISPGAPLHF.

This chain links TRBV5-1 with TRBJ2-7, with a tentative D call TRBD1 (7 bases). CDR1 is SGHRS and CDR2 is YFSETQ in the germline V gene. Trimming stripped 3 bases from V and 3 bases from J, with 13 bases between. CDR3 size: 14 residues. The CDR3 DNA is TGCGCCAGCAGCTGGGGGGACAGAGACTACGAGCAGTACTTC. It codes for CASSWGDRDYEQYF.

Written as DNA, the CDR3 is TGTGCCAGCTCAGCAAGAGAGGGTATAACCTACGAGCAGTACTTC. Translated: CASSAREGITYEQYF. The V and J genes are TRBV18 and TRBJ2-7; D might be TRBD2 (5 bases). Trimming took 5 bases from V and 2 from J, leaving 16 bases between them. This CDR3 region has 15 residues. Germline CDR1 KGHSH, CDR2 LQKENI. The whole variable domain, remainder taken from reference TRBV18 and TRBJ2-7, is NAGVMQNPRHLVRRRGQEARLRCSPMKGHSHVYWYRQLPEEGLKFMVYLQKENIIDESGMPKERFSAEFPKEGPSILRIQQVVRGDSAAYFCASSAREGITYEQYFGPGTRLTVT.

This rearrangement joins TRBV6-5 to TRBJ1-2; 7 positions match TRBD1. With 0 bases clipped from V and 1 base from J, the junction kept 2 bases outside the gene matches. The CDR3 totals 15 residues. Germline CDR1 and CDR2: MNHEY and SVGAGI. The CDR3 protein is CASSYSGQFNYGYTF. The CDR3 DNA follows: TGTGCCAGCAGTTACTCGGGACAGTTTAACTATGGCTACACCTTC.

This chain joins TRBV30 and TRBJ1-5, with D tentatively TRBD1 (6 bases). From germline, CDR1 is GTSNPN and CDR2 SVGIG (reference sequence). V gave up 3 bases and J gave up 2 bases, with 11 bases separating them. The CDR3 extends over 14 amino acids. In nucleotides, the CDR3 is TGTGCCTGGAGCCCAGGGGTGGGCAATCAGCCCCAGCATTTT. Translated, it gives CAWSPGVGNQPQHF.

The V call is TRBV6-6, the J call TRBJ1-1, with no clear D. The germline gives CDR1 MNHNY, CDR2 SVGAGI (reference sequence). The CDR3 runs 13 residues. Trimming pared 6 bases from V and 1 base from J, leaving 9 bases between. The chain's CDR3 is CASSRVTNTEAFF. The CDR3, as DNA: TGTGCCAGCAGCCGGGTTACGAACACTGAAGCTTTCTTT.

The rearrangement joins TRBV18 to TRBJ1-4; D remains ambiguous. The ends were cut back, 3 bases at V and 15 bases at J, with 17 bases in the middle. Germline CDR1 KGHSH, CDR2 LQKENI. This CDR3 has 13 residues. Here the CDR3 reads CASSPVHHKEVFF. The DNA of the CDR3 is TGTGCCAGCTCACCGGTACACCATAAGGAGGTGTTTTTT.

This chain connects TRBV7-2 to TRBJ2-5; 15 nucleotides agree with TRBD2. The ends lost 5 bases at V and 2 bases at J; junction bases unmatched: 3. Germline CDR1 reads SGHTA; CDR2 reads FQGNSA. There are 16 residues in the CDR3. The chain's CDR3 is CASSLGLAGGQETQYF. In DNA, the CDR3 is TGTGCCAGCAGCCTAGGACTAGCGGGGGGGCAAGAGACCCAGTACTTC.

The chain is built from TRBV30 and TRBJ2-7; no firm D call. There are 13 residues in the CDR3. Deletions cut 0 bases from V and 2 bases from J, with 8 bases between. Per germline, CDR1 GTSNPN and CDR2 SVGIG (reference sequence). This CDR3 is CAWSVLSPYEQYF. The CDR3 DNA sequence: TGTGCCTGGAGTGTGCTCAGCCCCTACGAGCAGTACTTC.

The gene calls are TRBV2 and TRBJ1-5; D ambiguous. Trimming removed 0 bases at V and 3 bases at J, with 9 bases between. The V gene's germline CDR1 is SNHLY and CDR2 FYNNEI. The CDR3 totals 15 residues. CDR3 sequence reads: CASSEALGFNQPQHF. In nucleotides, the CDR3 is TGTGCCAGCAGTGAAGCGCTTGGATTCAATCAGCCCCAGCATTTT.

The chain employs TRBV2 and TRBJ2-7; D not certain. Between the trimmed V and J ends, which lost 5 bases and 5 bases, there was a span of 7 bases. Germline CDR1 SNHLY, CDR2 FYNNEI. The CDR3 has 11 residues. The CDR3 nucleotides read TGTGCCAGCAGTCCGATAGACGAGCAGTACTTC. It translates to CASSPIDEQYF.

This chain uses TRBV5-8 with TRBJ2-7; tentative D call: TRBD1 (6 bases). V lost 3 bases, J lost 11 bases, and 15 bases lay in between. The CDR3 spans 12 residues. Germline lookup yields CDR1 SGHTS and CDR2 YDEGEE. CDR3 protein: CASSYSQGPEYF. In DNA, the CDR3 is TGTGCCAGCAGCTACTCACAGGGCCCGGAGTACTTC. The full variable domain, rest sourced from reference TRBV5-8 and TRBJ2-7, is EAGVTQSPTHLIKTRGQQATLRCSPISGHTSVYWYQQALGLGLQFLLWYDEGEERNRGNFPPRFSGRQFPNYSSELNVNALELEDSALYLCASSYSQGPEYFGPGTRLTVT.

The chain combines TRBV7-9 with TRBJ1-1; D is undetermined. The CDR3 contains 12 residues. The V gene lost 2 bases and the J gene lost 3 bases, with 4 bases spanning the gap. Germline loops: CDR1 SEHNR, CDR2 FQNEAQ (reference sequence). CDR3 amino acids: CASSLRDTEAFF. CDR3 sequence (DNA): TGTGCCAGCAGCTTAAGGGACACTGAAGCTTTCTTT.

The chain uses TRBV30 and TRBJ1-2; TRBD1 might be the D (5 bases). Trimming shortened V by 4 bases and J by 8 bases, and 17 bases separated the two germline ends. Germline loops: CDR1 GTSNPN, CDR2 SVGIG (reference sequence). The CDR3 runs to 13 residues. Here the CDR3 reads CAWTDGLGGGYTF. Here the CDR3 DNA reads TGTGCCTGGACGGACGGTCTCGGGGGAGGCTACACCTTC.

V and J are TRBV6-5 and TRBJ2-7; D not certain. The CDR3 consists of 15 residues. Germline values: CDR1 MNHEY, CDR2 SVGAGI. The V end was cut by 4 bases, the J end by 7 bases, with 20 bases between. This chain's CDR3 is CASSSNPQVQVEQYF. CDR3 coding DNA: TGTGCCAGCAGTTCCAACCCCCAGGTTCAAGTAGAGCAGTACTTC.

This clone has just one count. This chain uses TRBV7-2 with TRBJ2-3; 12 bases match TRBD1. In germline, CDR1 is SGHTA, CDR2 FQGNSA. Unmatched junction bases numbered 6, after V lost 5 bases and J lost 6 bases. The CDR3 consists of 15 residues. The CDR3 DNA follows: TGTGCCAGCAGCCAATCCGGGACAGGGGGCGATACGCAGTATTTT. It specifies CASSQSGTGGDTQYF.

This sequence joins TRBV11-3 and TRBJ1-3; TRBD1 might be the D (5 bases). Trimming stripped 2 bases from V and 2 bases from J, with 10 bases between. CDR3 length equals 15 residues. Germline CDR1 and CDR2: SGHNT and YENEEA. CDR3 residues: CASSLPRAAGNTIYF. Here the CDR3 DNA reads TGTGCCAGCAGCTTACCCAGGGCCGCTGGAAACACCATATATTTT.

V is TRBV28 and J is TRBJ2-1, with 8 bases fitting TRBD1. Per the germline V gene, CDR1 is MDHEN and CDR2 is SYDVKM. Trimming took 8 bases from V and 5 from J; bases not matched to a gene: 11. This CDR3 region has 15 residues. CDR3 sequence (DNA): TGTGCCAGCGCTGCGAGGGACAGGCCAAACAATGAGCAGTTCTTC. Translation gives CASAARDRPNNEQFF.